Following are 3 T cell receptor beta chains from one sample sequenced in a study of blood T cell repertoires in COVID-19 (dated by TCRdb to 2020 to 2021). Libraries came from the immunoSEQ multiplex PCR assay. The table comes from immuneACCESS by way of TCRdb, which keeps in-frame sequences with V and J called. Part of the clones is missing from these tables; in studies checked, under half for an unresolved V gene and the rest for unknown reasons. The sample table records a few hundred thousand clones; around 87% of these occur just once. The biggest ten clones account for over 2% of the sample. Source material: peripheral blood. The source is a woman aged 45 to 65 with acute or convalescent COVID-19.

CDR3 coding DNA: TGTGCCAGCAGTACCAACACAGGGGGCCAAGAGACCCAGTACTTC. Translating gives CASSTNTGGQETQYF. The chain links TRBV27 to TRBJ2-5, with 8 bases that match TRBD1. The CDR3 is 15 amino acids. CDR1 and CDR2 from the germline V gene are MNHEY and SMNVEV (reference sequence). The trim removed 5 bases at V and 1 base at J, leaving 6 bases unmatched.

The CDR3 spells CASSVTAGNTEAFF. In DNA, the CDR3 is TGCGCCAGCAGCGTGACAGCGGGGAACACTGAAGCTTTCTTT. The chain has TRBV5-1 and TRBJ1-1; a possible D gene is TRBD1 (5 bases). The CDR3 has 14 residues. V shed 4 bases and J shed 1 base, with 11 bases lying between them. Germline-derived CDR1 and CDR2 are SGHRS and YFSETQ.

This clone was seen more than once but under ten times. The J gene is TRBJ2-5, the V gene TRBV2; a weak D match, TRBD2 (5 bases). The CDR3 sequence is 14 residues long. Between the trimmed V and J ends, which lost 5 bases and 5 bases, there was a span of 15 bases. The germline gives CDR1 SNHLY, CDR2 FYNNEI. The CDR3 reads CASSRAVRVETQYF. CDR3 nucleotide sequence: TGTGCCAGCAGTAGGGCCGTGAGGGTGGAGACCCAGTACTTC.